Reported below is one TCR beta chain. These data come from a study of blood T cell repertoires in COVID-19. For the study at large: The United States, Italy and Spain supplied acute and convalescent COVID-19 samples. T cells, B-cell-depleted T cells, or PBMCs provided the cDNA or gDNA that served as material.

Only in-frame clones appear in the TCRdb table, and some are missing; sequencing was by immunoSEQ multiplex PCR. The data hold roughly 300,000 clones, with around 90% observed a single time. This CDR3 is 15 amino acids long. J lost 12 bases, V lost 1 base, and 8 bases had no gene match. Germline assignment: CDR1 SGHTA and CDR2 FQGNSA. The specimen was PBMCs or T cells enriched from blood (not recorded which). The chain couples TRBV7-2 to TRBJ2-1, with 11 bases matching TRBD2. The TCR originated in a woman aged 25 to 39 who had recovered from COVID-19. The CDR3 region is CASSLGSGGVLGQFF. The CDR3 coding sequence is TGTGCCAGCAGCTTAGGTAGCGGGGGGGTCCTAGGGCAGTTCTTC.